Below are 21 T cell receptor beta chains sequenced from a single sample in a study of CD8 T cells in ankylosing spondylitis. A single record per CDR3 protein comes from TCRdb applying MiXCR to the 5' RACE reads. The table includes tens of thousands of distinct CDR3 sequences, approximately 5.9% detected once. Sequenced: blood, either unsorted or a sorted T cell fraction (not recorded which). Every receptor here comes from a male donor with ankylosing spondylitis or in good health (not recorded which).

This clonotype has ten or more counts. CDR3 loop: CASSLAPGTGLYEQYF. The CDR3 DNA is TGCGCCAGCAGCTTGGCCCCCGGGACAGGTTTGTACGAGCAGTACTTC. The rearrangement uses TRBV5-1 and TRBJ2-7; 8 bases line up with TRBD1. Germline loops: CDR1 SGHRS, CDR2 YFSETQ. After removal of 0 bases from V and 4 bases from J, the junction contained 9 bases not matched to a gene. CDR3 length equals 16 residues.

This clonotype was counted at least ten times. The chain carries TRBV24-1 and TRBJ2-1; TRBD2 matches at 8 bases. Trimming at V came to 3 bases and at J to 2 bases, leaving 5 bases not matched to a gene. Looked up from germline, CDR1 is KGHDR and CDR2 is SFDVKD. CDR3 length: 16 residues. For the CDR3, the DNA is TGTGCCACCAGTGATCCCAGCGGGGGAGCCTACAATGAGCAGTTCTTC. Translation gives CATSDPSGGAYNEQFF.

This clonotype occurred many times. The rearrangement links TRBV23-1 to TRBJ2-7, with D perhaps TRBD2 (6 bases). TRBV23-1 is an ORF for which the function is uncertain. V shed 5 bases and J shed 9 bases, with 38 bases lying between them. The CDR3 contains 20 residues. The CDR3 coding sequence is TGCGCCAGCAGTGTCCTTCTAGCCACTCTCCCACCTCCGGGACTCTGCGGGCAGTACTTC. It codes for CASSVLLATLPPPGLCGQYF.

The table lists this clonotype with many counts. This sequence joins TRBV9 and TRBJ2-1; D not resolved. Germline CDR1 reads SGDLS; CDR2 reads YYNGEE. The CDR3 extends over 16 amino acids. The V end lost 0 bases, the J end lost 4 bases, and 14 bases lay between the germline ends. DNA of the CDR3: TGTGCCAGCAGCGTAGAATCGATAAGGGTTTACAATGAGCAGTTCTTC. Its translation is CASSVESIRVYNEQFF. Full variable domain (remainder filled in from reference TRBV9 and TRBJ2-1): DSGVTQTPKHLITATGQRVTLRCSPRSGDLSVYWYQQSLDQGLQFLIQYYNGEERAKGNILERFSAQQFPDLHSELNLSSLELGDSALYFCASSVESIRVYNEQFFGPGTRLTVL.

This clonotype was detected many times. V and J are TRBV25-1 and TRBJ1-2; D is undetermined. Trimming cost V 0 bases and J 7 bases, with 9 bases left between them. The CDR3 contains 13 residues. The germline V gene encodes CDR1 MGHDK and CDR2 SYGVNS. The CDR3 DNA reads as TGTGCCAGCAGTGAATACCCCGGGAGTGGCTACACCTTC. Protein: CASSEYPGSGYTF.

This clonotype was detected ten times or more. The chain uses TRBV23-1 and TRBJ2-1, with TRBD1 matching 8 bases. TRBV23-1 is reported as an ORF; its role is uncertain. V shed 3 bases, J shed 10 bases, and the junction held 5 bases outside the gene matches. The CDR3 runs to 13 residues. DNA of the CDR3: TGCGCCAGCAGTCATTCAGGGGGCTGGGAGCAGTTCTTC. As protein: CASSHSGGWEQFF.

This clonotype was recorded many times. The gene calls are TRBV7-2 and TRBJ1-2; TRBD1 matches 7 bases. The CDR3 totals 13 residues. CDR1 is SGHTA and CDR2 is FQGNSA in the germline V gene. The V and J ends lost 5 bases and 8 bases, in that order; junction bases with no gene match: 8. CDR3 loop: CASSVTGVDGYTF. The CDR3, as DNA: TGTGCCAGCAGCGTCACAGGGGTGGACGGCTACACCTTC.

Many counts were recorded for this clonotype. The chain carries TRBV20-1 and TRBJ1-1; D may be TRBD1 (6 bases). The germline V gene encodes CDR1 DFQATT and CDR2 SNEGSKA (reference sequence). The V end lost 0 bases, the J end lost 5 bases, and 13 bases lay between the germline ends. This CDR3 is built from 14 residues. CDR3 bases: TGCAGTGCTAGAGATACAGGGAGAATGACTGAAGCTTTCTTT. Translation gives CSARDTGRMTEAFF.

This clonotype was counted at least ten times. V gene TRBV6-1 combines with J gene TRBJ2-7; unclear D gene. The CDR3 extends over 14 amino acids. Trimming removed 0 bases from V and 2 bases from J, with 8 bases in between. Germline lookup yields CDR1 MNHNS and CDR2 SASEGT. The CDR3 bases are TGTGCCAGCAGTGAAGCTGCCCGTACCTACGAGCAGTACTTC. Translation gives CASSEAARTYEQYF.

In this sample, this clonotype turned up many times. CDR3 region: CASSHRDRAGYTF. The CDR3 DNA is TGTGCCAGTAGTCACAGGGACAGGGCGGGCTACACCTTC. The chain couples TRBV19 to TRBJ1-2; 9 nucleotides agree with TRBD1. CDR1 is LNHDA, CDR2 SQIVND, per germline (reference sequence). This CDR3 contains 13 residues. The trim removed 5 bases at V and 8 bases at J, leaving 6 bases unmatched.

This clonotype has at least ten counts. The J gene is TRBJ2-5, the V gene TRBV10-3; the D call may be TRBD1 or TRBD2 (5 bases each). The CDR3 consists of 15 residues. Per germline, CDR1 ENHRY and CDR2 SYGVKD. With 11 bases removed from V and 2 bases from J, the gap between germline ends came to 21 bases. The CDR3 DNA reads as TGTGCCTCAAGCGGCTGGGACCGTGCTCAAGAGACCCAGTACTTC. Translation gives CASSGWDRAQETQYF.

There are many counts of this clonotype. J is TRBJ2-7 and V is TRBV6-1; D ambiguous. Trimming cost V 6 bases and J 4 bases, with 10 bases left between them. CDR3 length: 12 residues. Germline CDR1 reads MNHNS; CDR2 reads SASEGT. The CDR3 here is CASRQTYYEQYF. The CDR3 DNA reads as TGTGCCAGCAGACAGACATATTACGAGCAGTACTTC.

This clonotype has a count of ten or more. The V call is TRBV7-2, the J call TRBJ1-5, with D possibly matching TRBD1 (6 bases). The germline CDR1 and CDR2 sequences are SGHTA and FQGNSA. Trimming shortened V by 2 bases and J by 0 bases, and 8 bases separated the two germline ends. The CDR3 sequence is 15 residues long. CDR3 nucleotide sequence: TGTGCCAGCAGCTTATCGGGGGCTAGCAATCAGCCCCAGCATTTT. This gives the protein CASSLSGASNQPQHF.

The V and J genes are TRBV20-1 and TRBJ2-1; possibly TRBD2 for D (5 bases). Germline V CDR1 and CDR2: DFQATT, SNEGSKA (reference sequence). Trimming left V 8 bases short and J 0 bases short, with 17 bases between. The CDR3 is 15 residues long. CDR3 sequence reads: CSSGKIPSSYNEQFF. The CDR3 DNA reads TGCAGTTCGGGGAAGATTCCGAGCTCCTACAATGAGCAGTTCTTC.

The chain has TRBV13 and TRBJ2-7; unclear D gene. V gave up 5 bases and J gave up 6 bases, with 14 bases separating them. The CDR3 is 13 amino acids. Germline V gene lookup returns CDR1 PRHDT and CDR2 FYEKMQ (reference sequence). CDR3 in DNA: TGTGCCAGCAGCCTCGGGCTCGGCTGCGAGCAGTACTTC. It codes for CASSLGLGCEQYF.

In its sample, this clonotype was seen many times. The chain is built from TRBV27 and TRBJ1-2; D is unclear. This CDR3 is built from 16 residues. V lost 0 bases, J lost 0 bases, and 11 bases lay in between. Germline V gene data show CDR1 as MNHEY and CDR2 as SMNVEV (reference sequence). CDR3 protein: CASSLSLALPNYGYTF. The CDR3 bases are TGTGCCAGCAGTTTATCGTTGGCCCTCCCTAACTATGGCTACACCTTC.

This clonotype has a count of ten or more. The rearrangement joins TRBV4-3 to TRBJ2-2; the D call may be TRBD1 or TRBD2 (5 bases each). The germline V gene has CDR1 LGHNA and CDR2 YSLEER. V gave up 3 bases and J gave up 4 bases, with 21 bases separating them. This CDR3 has 18 amino acids. The CDR3 is CASSHDQFGDGITGELFF. The DNA for the CDR3 is TGCGCCAGCAGCCACGACCAATTTGGGGACGGAATCACCGGGGAGCTGTTTTTT.

This clonotype was detected many times. J is TRBJ1-2 and V is TRBV20-1, with 8 bases fitting TRBD1. V lost 6 bases, J lost 5 bases, and 8 bases stayed unmatched. Germline CDR1 is DFQATT and CDR2 is SNEGSKA (reference sequence). The CDR3 runs 13 residues. CDR3: CSARTGILYGYTF. CDR3 bases: TGCAGTGCAAGGACAGGGATATTATATGGCTACACCTTC.

This clonotype was observed at least ten times. The chain carries TRBV5-1 and TRBJ1-4; the D gene is possibly TRBD1 (5 bases). The CDR3 runs 12 residues. Germline CDR1 is SGHRS and CDR2 is YFSETQ. V dropped 6 bases and J dropped 5 bases, with 8 bases sitting between them. The CDR3 sequence is CASTRENEKLFF. CDR3 DNA: TGCGCCAGCACCAGGGAGAATGAAAAACTGTTTTTT.

Many counts were recorded for this clonotype. V usage is TRBV12-3 or TRBV12-4 and J usage is TRBJ1-3, with no clear D. Trimming removed 3 bases from V and 1 base from J, with 4 bases in between. The CDR3 totals 13 residues. The CDR3 sequence: CASSFRSGNTIYF. The CDR3 coding sequence is TGTGCCAGCAGTTTTCGGTCTGGAAACACCATATATTTT.

Many counts were recorded for this clonotype. This rearrangement joins TRBV5-1 to TRBJ2-5; a possible D gene is TRBD1 (6 bases). Germline values: CDR1 SGHRS, CDR2 YFSETQ. The V gene lost 4 bases and the J gene lost 4 bases, with 14 bases spanning the gap. The CDR3 extends over 14 amino acids. The CDR3 coding sequence is TGCGCCAGCAGCCCCTCACAGGGATTAGAGACCCAGTACTTC. Its protein is CASSPSQGLETQYF.